Sequencing of this TCR beta chain was carried out in a study of CD8 T cells in ankylosing spondylitis. Overall study results and limits: For ankylosing spondylitis blood, a TCR beta motif of about eight highly homologous variants appeared characteristic.

This clonotype occurred a few times. Its antigen is unidentified. CDR1 SGHRS and CDR2 YFSETQ come from the germline V gene. Trimming removed 1 base at V and 7 bases at J, with 21 bases between. CDR3 length equals 16 residues. A single record per CDR3 protein comes from TCRdb applying MiXCR to the 5' RACE reads. The sample carries 650,000 to 800,000 distinct CDR3 sequences, under 20% recorded once. The sequence derives from a male donor with ankylosing spondylitis. Input material: blood, either unsorted or a sorted T cell fraction (not recorded which). This sequence joins TRBV5-1 and TRBJ2-7; a weak D match, TRBD2 (5 bases). CDR3 bases: TGCGCCAGCAGCTTGACGGCCTCTACGGGTGGGGAGGAGCAGTACTTC. This sequence encodes CASSLTASTGGEEQYF.